One sample yielded the 12 T cell receptor beta chains listed below, sequenced in a study of memory CD4+ T cells and cytomegalovirus serostatus. Repertoires were generated with immunoSEQ multiplex PCR, while TCRdb's copy carries only in-frame clones and drops some. Of approximately 61,000 clones listed, 82% are singletons. Single viable CD3+CD4+CD8-CD45RO+ cells were sorted as the memory CD4+ T cells. Sequencing was done on a sample of memory CD4+ T cells from blood. The origin of the receptors is an adult in good health and CMV-seronegative.

The rearrangement joins TRBV18 to TRBJ2-7, with D perhaps being TRBD1 or TRBD2 (5 bases each). There are 22 residues in the CDR3. V shed 3 bases and J shed 5 bases, with 38 bases lying between them. CDR1 KGHSH and CDR2 LQKENI come from the germline V gene. The CDR3: CASSPPSSPTGILRGRIDEQYF. The CDR3 bases are TGTGCCAGCTCACCGCCCTCTTCGCCCACGGGGATCCTCCGGGGCCGGATCGACGAGCAGTACTTC. Supplemented by reference TRBV18 and TRBJ2-7, the full variable domain reads NAGVMQNPRHLVRRRGQEARLRCSPMKGHSHVYWYRQLPEEGLKFMVYLQKENIIDESGMPKERFSAEFPKEGPSILRIQQVVRGDSAAYFCASSPPSSPTGILRGRIDEQYFGPGTRLTVT.

The V gene is TRBV6-1, the J gene TRBJ2-7; perhaps TRBD1 as D (6 bases). The germline CDR1 and CDR2 sequences are MNHNS and SASEGT. V lost 5 bases and J lost 0, with 14 bases in between. CDR3 length: 15 residues. In DNA form, the CDR3 reads TGTGCCAGCAGTATCCGAGACAGGCTCTCCTACGAGCAGTACTTC. Protein sequence: CASSIRDRLSYEQYF.

CDR3 sequence reads: CAISEGQGDGEQFF. CDR3 coding DNA: TGTGCCATCAGTGAGGGACAGGGGGATGGTGAGCAGTTCTTC. The rearrangement uses TRBV10-3 and TRBJ2-1; 10 bases align to TRBD1. The ends lost 2 bases at V and 9 bases at J; junction bases unmatched: 4. Looked up from germline, CDR1 is ENHRY and CDR2 is SYGVKD. This CDR3 comprises 14 residues.

The chain uses TRBV19 and TRBJ1-4; D unclear. Germline values: CDR1 LNHDA, CDR2 SQIVND (reference sequence). The CDR3 runs 14 residues. The V gene lost 4 bases and the J gene lost 3 bases, with 9 bases spanning the gap. CDR3 amino acids: CASSRETANEKLFF. The DNA for the CDR3 is TGTGCCAGTAGTAGGGAGACGGCTAATGAAAAACTGTTTTTT.

The J gene is TRBJ1-3, the V gene TRBV19; D is uncertain. V lost 5 bases, J lost 10 bases, and 15 bases lay in between. This CDR3 contains 13 residues. In germline, CDR1 is LNHDA, CDR2 SQIVND (reference sequence). The CDR3 region has the DNA TGTGCCAGTAGTCTCGAAATCCTGAGAACCATATATTTT. This translates into CASSLEILRTIYF.

The chain employs TRBV5-4 and TRBJ1-1, with D unclear. Looked up from germline, CDR1 is SGHNT and CDR2 is YYREEE (reference sequence). The CDR3 spans 14 residues. V dropped 0 bases and J dropped 1 base, with 7 bases sitting between them. The CDR3 DNA follows: TGTGCCAGCAGCTTGGTACAGAGGAACACTGAAGCTTTCTTT. Translating it yields CASSLVQRNTEAFF. Combining the CDR3 with reference TRBV5-4 and TRBJ1-1 gives the whole variable domain ETGVTQSPTHLIKTRGQQVTLRCSSQSGHNTVSWYQQALGQGPQFIFQYYREEENGRGNFPPRFSGLQFPNYSSELNVNALELDDSALYLCASSLVQRNTEAFFGQGTRLTVV.

V gene TRBV7-3 combines with J gene TRBJ1-2; D remains ambiguous. Germline CDR1 is SGHTA and CDR2 is FQGTGA. The CDR3 is 17 amino acids. V lost 5 bases and J lost 1, with 20 bases in between. The CDR3 coding sequence is TGTGCCAGCAGCCCCTCCCAGGACGGAAAATTTAACTATGGCTACACCTTC. This translates into CASSPSQDGKFNYGYTF.

The DNA for the CDR3 is TGTGCCAGCAGCTTAGTAGGGACAGGGGGCGAGCAGTACTTC. It yields the protein CASSLVGTGGEQYF. The rearrangement uses TRBV11-3 and TRBJ2-7; the match to TRBD1 covers 11 bases. The length of the CDR3 is 14 residues. V gave up 1 base and J gave up 6 bases; unmatched junction bases: 2. Germline lookup yields CDR1 SGHNT and CDR2 YENEEA.

The chain combines TRBV30 with TRBJ2-3, with D unclear. With 1 base removed from V and 1 base from J, the gap between germline ends came to 6 bases. Germline V gene data show CDR1 as GTSNPN and CDR2 as SVGIG (reference sequence). This CDR3 is built from 13 residues. CDR3 bases: TGTGCCTGGAGTGAAGGCCGCACAGATACGCAGTATTTT. It is translated as CAWSEGRTDTQYF.

The chain combines TRBV7-8 with TRBJ2-1, with a weak D call TRBD2 (5 bases). V was shortened by 0 bases and J by 4 bases, with 16 bases between the two germline ends. Germline values: CDR1 SGHVS, CDR2 FQNEAQ. The CDR3 is made up of 17 amino acids. CDR3: CASSLAPSLVEYNEQFF. In DNA, the CDR3 is TGTGCCAGCAGCTTAGCGCCTAGCCTCGTGGAGTACAATGAGCAGTTCTTC.

CDR3 sequence: CASKTSRMNTEAFF. The CDR3 DNA reads as TGTGCCAGTAAGACGAGTAGAATGAACACTGAAGCTTTCTTT. The chain recombines TRBV19 with TRBJ1-1; no firm D call. V was cut by 7 bases and J by 0 bases, with 12 bases left in between. In germline, CDR1 is LNHDA, CDR2 SQIVND (reference sequence). This CDR3 region has 14 residues. The full variable domain, in which reference TRBV19 and TRBJ1-1 provide the parts outside the CDR3, is DGGITQSPKYLFRKEGQNVTLSCEQNLNHDAMYWYRQDPGQGLRLIYYSQIVNDFQKGDIAEGYSVSREKKESFPLTVTSAQKNPTAFYLCASKTSRMNTEAFFGQGTRLTVV.

V gene TRBV5-6 combines with J gene TRBJ2-5, with D tentatively TRBD1 or TRBD2 (5 bases each). The CDR3 has 13 residues. With 5 bases removed from V and 0 bases from J, the gap between germline ends came to 8 bases. CDR1 is SGHDT and CDR2 is YYEEEE in the germline V gene. CDR3 sequence reads: CASSQGHQETQYF. For the CDR3, the DNA is TGTGCCAGCAGTCAGGGACACCAAGAGACCCAGTACTTC.